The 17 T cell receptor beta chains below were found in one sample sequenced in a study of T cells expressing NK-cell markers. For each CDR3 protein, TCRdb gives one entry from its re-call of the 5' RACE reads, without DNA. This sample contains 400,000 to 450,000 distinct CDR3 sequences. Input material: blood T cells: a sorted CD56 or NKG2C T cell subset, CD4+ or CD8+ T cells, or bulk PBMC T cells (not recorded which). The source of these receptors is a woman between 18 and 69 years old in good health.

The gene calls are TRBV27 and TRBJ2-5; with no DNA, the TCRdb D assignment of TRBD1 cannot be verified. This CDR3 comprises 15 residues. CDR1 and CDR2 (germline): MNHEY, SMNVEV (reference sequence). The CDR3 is CASSSYRVRGETQYF.

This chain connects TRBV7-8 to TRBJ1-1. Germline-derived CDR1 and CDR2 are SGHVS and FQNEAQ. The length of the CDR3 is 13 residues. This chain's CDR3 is CASSLYTFPAAFF.

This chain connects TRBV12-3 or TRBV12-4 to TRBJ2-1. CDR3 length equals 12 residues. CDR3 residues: CASSSDYHEQFF.

The CDR3 loop is CASGFEDRAYNEQFF. The gene calls are TRBV6-1 and TRBJ2-1; the TRBD1 assignment by TCRdb is unverifiable without DNA. The CDR3 has 15 residues. The germline V gene has CDR1 MNHNS and CDR2 SASEGT.

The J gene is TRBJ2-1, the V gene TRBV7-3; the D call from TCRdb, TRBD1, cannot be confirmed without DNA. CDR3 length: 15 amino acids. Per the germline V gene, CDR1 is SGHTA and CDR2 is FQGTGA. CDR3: CASSRTVASYNEQFF.

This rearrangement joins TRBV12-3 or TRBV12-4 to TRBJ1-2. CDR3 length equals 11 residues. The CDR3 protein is CASRNFYGYTF.

CDR3 loop: CASSQDLGTGGEKLFF. V and J are TRBV4-3 and TRBJ1-4; without DNA, the TCRdb call of TRBD1 cannot be checked. CDR3 length: 16 amino acids. The germline gives CDR1 LGHNA, CDR2 YSLEER.

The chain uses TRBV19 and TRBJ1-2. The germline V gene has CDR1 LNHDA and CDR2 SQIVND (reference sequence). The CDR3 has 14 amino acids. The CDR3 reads CASSIRTANYGYTF.

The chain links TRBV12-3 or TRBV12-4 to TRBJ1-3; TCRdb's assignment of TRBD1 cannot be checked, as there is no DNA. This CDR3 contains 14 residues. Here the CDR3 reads CASSPQVSGNTIYF.

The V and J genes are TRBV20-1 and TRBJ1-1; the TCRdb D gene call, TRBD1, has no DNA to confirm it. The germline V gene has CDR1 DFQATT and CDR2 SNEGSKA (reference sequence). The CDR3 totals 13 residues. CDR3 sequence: CSARGSGDAEAFF.

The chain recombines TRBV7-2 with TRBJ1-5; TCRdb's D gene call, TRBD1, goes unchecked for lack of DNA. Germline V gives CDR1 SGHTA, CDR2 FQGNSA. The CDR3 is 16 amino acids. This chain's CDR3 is CASSLAGATVSQPQHF. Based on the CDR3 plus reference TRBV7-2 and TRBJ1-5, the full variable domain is GAGVSQSPSNKVTEKGKDVELRCDPISGHTALYWYRQSLGQGLEFLIYFQGNSAPDKSGLPSDRFSAERTGGSVSTLTIQRTQQEDSAVYLCASSLAGATVSQPQHFGDGTRLSIL.

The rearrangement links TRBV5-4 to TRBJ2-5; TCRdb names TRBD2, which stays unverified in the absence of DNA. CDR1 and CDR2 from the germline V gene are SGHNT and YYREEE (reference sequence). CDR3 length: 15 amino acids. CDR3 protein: CASSVTSGREETQYF.

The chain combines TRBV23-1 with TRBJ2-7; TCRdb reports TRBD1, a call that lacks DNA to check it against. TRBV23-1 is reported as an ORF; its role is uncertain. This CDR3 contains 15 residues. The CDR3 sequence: CASSQGSRAPYEQYF.

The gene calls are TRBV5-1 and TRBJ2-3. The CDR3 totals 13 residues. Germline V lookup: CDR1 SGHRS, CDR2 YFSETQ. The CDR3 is CASSLDGVGTQYF.

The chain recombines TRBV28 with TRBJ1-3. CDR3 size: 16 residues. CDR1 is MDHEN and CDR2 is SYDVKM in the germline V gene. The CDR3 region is CASSSSARTSGNTIYF.

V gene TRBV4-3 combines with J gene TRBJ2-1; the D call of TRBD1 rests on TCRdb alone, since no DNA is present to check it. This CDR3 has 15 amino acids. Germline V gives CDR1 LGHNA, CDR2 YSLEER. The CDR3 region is CASSHYRGGYNEQFF.

Here the CDR3 reads CASSQGLRGMGTQYF. V is TRBV14 and J is TRBJ2-5; TCRdb picks TRBD2, but there is no DNA to check that call. This CDR3 region has 15 residues. Per germline, CDR1 SGHDN and CDR2 FVKESK.